Below are 2 T cell receptor beta chains sequenced from a single sample in a study of cytomegalovirus exposure and HLA in healthy donors. With 60 Vbeta and 13 Jbeta primers, the PCR was carried out. The data were produced by immunoSEQ multiplex PCR, yet TCRdb's version contains in-frame clones alone and is incomplete. The sample yields 85,000 to 110,000 clones, approximately 66% seen once. Sequencing input: PBMCs. These receptors came from a woman aged 50 to 60 in good health and CMV-seronegative.

This sequence joins TRBV5-4 and TRBJ2-7, with TRBD1 matching 8 bases. This CDR3 is 15 amino acids long. In germline, CDR1 is SGHNT, CDR2 YYREEE (reference sequence). Trimming cost V 0 bases and J 2 bases; bases outside gene matches: 4. The chain's CDR3 is CASSLGSGQAYEQYF. DNA of the CDR3: TGTGCCAGCAGCTTGGGGTCGGGACAGGCCTACGAGCAGTACTTC.

The rearrangement joins TRBV6-5 to TRBJ1-2, with D possibly TRBD1 on 5 matching bases. Germline V gene lookup returns CDR1 MNHEY and CDR2 SVGAGI. Trimming took 7 bases from V and 4 from J, leaving 10 bases between them. This CDR3 has 12 amino acids. CDR3 residues: CASIGGGYGYTF. DNA of the CDR3: TGTGCCAGCATTGGGGGGGGCTATGGCTACACCTTC.